The clone carrying this TCR beta chain appeared a few times. Its antigen is unidentified. The data are from a study of blood T cells in healthy people across ages. Whole-study findings and limits: The diversity estimates, figures obtained from one million T cells, were considered underestimates.

For the second PCR, which ran for about 6 to 11 cycles, a sample-barcoded 5' primer and a J-beta primer mix were used. TCRdb re-called the 5' RACE reads through MiXCR, storing one row per CDR3 protein. The sample gives some 1.4 million distinct CDR3 sequences, 42% of which show up once; 7.9% is in the top ten. Ranging in age from about 6 to 95, the donors were healthy Caucasian individuals from Russia. Each sample used at least 7 million PBMCs. Each sample provided at least 5 micrograms of extracted total RNA. Germline loops: CDR1 ENHRY, CDR2 SYGVKD. V lost 6 bases to trimming and J lost 0 bases, with 18 bases between them. The CDR3 has 16 residues.

This chain links TRBV10-3 with TRBJ2-7; no reliable D call. Sequencing was done on a sample of blood. The clonotype comes from a woman aged 18-30 years in good health. The CDR3 is CAISSPSEASSYEQYF. The CDR3 nucleotides are TGTGCCATCAGCTCCCCCAGCGAGGCCAGCTCCTACGAGCAGTACTTC.